The 19 T cell receptor beta chains in this list originate from one sample, sequenced in a study of cytomegalovirus exposure and HLA in healthy donors. Use of 60 Vbeta and 13 Jbeta primers characterized the PCR. This table comes from immunoSEQ multiplex PCR, and its TCRdb copy is limited to in-frame clones, with some not included. Its table records about 74,000 clones. What was sequenced was PBMCs. The receptors here all came from a female donor in good health and CMV-seropositive.

About this clone: An end of the junction does not agree with germline; a read error may underlie this. J is TRBJ2-1 and V is TRBV7-7; the match to TRBD1 covers 9 bases. Germline V gene lookup returns CDR1 SSHAT and CDR2 FNYEAQ (reference sequence). The CDR3 length is 15 residues. In nucleotides, the CDR3 is TGTGCTAGCAGCTACGGACAGGGGAGGTCGGATGAGCAGTTCTTC. Amino acids: CASSYGQGRSDEQFF. The full variable domain, with the rest looked up from reference TRBV7-7 and TRBJ2-1, is GAGVSQSPRYKVTKRGQDVTLRCDPISSHATLYWYQQALGQGPEFLTYFNYEAQPDKSGLPSDRFSAERPEGSISTLTIQRTEQRDSAMYRCASSYGQGRSDEQFFGPGTRLTVL.

CDR3 coding DNA: TGTGCCAGCAGCGTAGGGGCGCTGGGGGACAGGGGGCTCGGCTACACCTTC. This translates into CASSVGALGDRGLGYTF. The rearrangement uses TRBV9 and TRBJ1-2, with TRBD1 matching 12 bases. The trim removed 0 bases at V and 8 bases at J, leaving 11 bases unmatched. The CDR3 consists of 17 residues. Germline assignment: CDR1 SGDLS and CDR2 YYNGEE.

The chain recombines TRBV28 with TRBJ1-1; D gene ambiguous. The germline CDR1 and CDR2 sequences are MDHEN and SYDVKM. The CDR3 contains 15 residues. V lost 3 bases and J lost 1, with 12 bases in between. The CDR3 loop is CASSFGTEQNTEAFF. The CDR3 coding sequence is TGTGCCAGCAGTTTCGGTACAGAACAGAACACTGAAGCTTTCTTT.

The rearrangement uses TRBV20-1 and TRBJ2-1; perhaps TRBD2 as D (6 bases). This CDR3 has 11 amino acids. The V end lost 6 bases, the J end lost 8 bases, and 11 bases lay between the germline ends. Germline CDR1 is DFQATT and CDR2 is SNEGSKA (reference sequence). Written as DNA, the CDR3 is TGCAGTGCCGGTAGGAGGGATGAGCAGTTCTTC. Protein product: CSAGRRDEQFF.

V usage is TRBV18 and J usage is TRBJ1-1; 7 bases line up with TRBD1. Germline V gene data show CDR1 as KGHSH and CDR2 as LQKENI. CDR3 length: 13 amino acids. V dropped 4 bases and J dropped 3; count of bases not matched to a gene: 2. The CDR3 loop is CASSLGTDTEAFF. The CDR3 DNA sequence: TGTGCCAGCTCACTGGGGACAGACACTGAAGCTTTCTTT.

Of note for this clone: Other DNA sequences in the same sample also yield this CDR3. The chain is built from TRBV7-9 and TRBJ2-1, with 12 bases matching TRBD2. This CDR3 spans 15 amino acids. V lost 5 bases to trimming and J lost 6 bases; unmatched junction nucleotides: 5. CDR1 and CDR2 (germline): SEHNR, FQNEAQ (reference sequence). The CDR3 coding sequence is TGTGCCAGCAGCCTCGGACTAGCGGGAATCAATGAGCAGTTCTTC. Translation: CASSLGLAGINEQFF.

This chain joins TRBV7-8 and TRBJ2-1; 7 positions match TRBD2. This CDR3 comprises 14 residues. CDR1 is SGHVS, CDR2 FQNEAQ, per germline. V lost 3 bases, J lost 7 bases, and 6 bases stayed unmatched. CDR3 in DNA: TGTGCCAGCAGCTTGGGCGGGAGTCGGAATGAGCAGTTCTTC. As protein: CASSLGGSRNEQFF.

The V gene is TRBV29-1, the J gene TRBJ2-1; 7 nucleotides line up with TRBD2. The CDR3 contains 13 residues. Germline CDR1 is SQVTM and CDR2 is ANQGSEA. V trimming: 4 bases; J trimming: 5 bases; junction bases outside the gene matches: 5. CDR3 in DNA: TGCAGCGTTGGGGACTACCCCCACAATGAGCAGTTCTTC. Encoded protein: CSVGDYPHNEQFF.

The rearrangement uses TRBV11-2 and TRBJ1-4; D might be TRBD1 (5 bases). The CDR3 length is 13 residues. Per the germline V gene, CDR1 is SGHAT and CDR2 is FQNNGV. The V and J ends lost 3 bases and 7 bases respectively, with 9 bases between them. The CDR3 is CASSFGGREKLFF. For the CDR3, the DNA is TGTGCCAGCAGCTTCGGGGGACGTGAAAAACTGTTTTTT.

This chain links TRBV25-1 with TRBJ2-3; 11 bases fit TRBD2. J lost 8 bases, V lost 3 bases, and 13 bases had no gene match. Per germline, CDR1 MGHDK and CDR2 SYGVNS. The CDR3 spans 17 residues. The CDR3 spells CASSDLAGGFLGGTQYF. The CDR3 DNA sequence: TGTGCCAGCAGTGACCTAGCGGGGGGCTTTTTAGGGGGTACGCAGTATTTT.

The CDR3 is CASSPQVRGYTF. In nucleotides, the CDR3 is TGTGCCAGCAGTCCCCAGGTGAGAGGCTACACCTTC. The J gene is TRBJ1-2, the V gene TRBV5-6; D remains unclear. The germline V gene encodes CDR1 SGHDT and CDR2 YYEEEE. The CDR3 contains 12 residues. V lost 5 bases, J lost 8 bases, and 13 bases lay in between.

The CDR3 sequence is CASSQGRRDRANEQFF. CDR3 nucleotide sequence: TGTGCCAGCAGCCAAGGTCGGCGGGATAGGGCCAATGAGCAGTTCTTC. V and J are TRBV4-2 and TRBJ2-1; TRBD2 is a possible D gene (6 bases). CDR1 is LGHNA and CDR2 is YNFKEQ in the germline V gene. CDR3 length equals 16 residues. Trimming took 1 base from V and 6 from J, leaving 16 bases between them.

The chain's CDR3 is CASSDRGNTEAFF. The CDR3 region has the DNA TGTGCCAGCAGTGACAGGGGGAACACTGAAGCTTTCTTT. The chain recombines TRBV2 with TRBJ1-1, with D maybe TRBD1 (6 bases). The ends were cut back, 3 bases at V and 1 base at J, with 6 bases in the middle. The CDR3 sequence is 13 residues long. Germline V lookup: CDR1 SNHLY, CDR2 FYNNEI.

The J gene is TRBJ1-4, the V gene TRBV5-4, with a weak D call TRBD1 (6 bases). V was clipped by 4 bases and J by 10 bases, with 14 bases between them. The germline gives CDR1 SGHNT, CDR2 YYREEE (reference sequence). This CDR3 region has 13 residues. CDR3 amino acids: CASSVDMGAKLFF. DNA of the CDR3: TGTGCCAGCAGCGTCGACATGGGGGCAAAACTGTTTTTT.

The rearrangement joins TRBV7-2 to TRBJ2-5; 15 bases fit TRBD2. This CDR3 spans 15 amino acids. Trimming cost V 4 bases and J 8 bases; bases outside gene matches: 5. Looked up from germline, CDR1 is SGHTA and CDR2 is FQGNSA. The CDR3 loop reads CASSSGLAGGATQYF. CDR3 nucleotide sequence: TGTGCCAGCAGCTCAGGACTAGCGGGGGGGGCCACCCAGTACTTC.

CDR3 coding DNA: TGTGCCTGGAGTGTACTAGGACGAAGCTACAATGAGCAGTTCTTC. Its protein product is CAWSVLGRSYNEQFF. The chain combines TRBV30 with TRBJ2-1; D possibly corresponds to TRBD2 (5 bases). Germline V CDR1 and CDR2: GTSNPN, SVGIG (reference sequence). This CDR3 region has 15 residues. V was pared by 0 bases and J by 3 bases, with 12 bases between.

The V and J genes are TRBV4-1 and TRBJ2-7; 10 bases fit TRBD1. Germline CDR1 and CDR2: MGHRA and YSYEKL. The CDR3 runs to 16 residues. V dropped 1 base and J dropped 3; count of bases not matched to a gene: 6. DNA of the CDR3: TGCGCCAGCAGCCAAGTGTTTGGACAGGGGGGCTACGAGCAGTACTTC. Residues: CASSQVFGQGGYEQYF.

V usage is TRBV28 and J usage is TRBJ2-4, with D maybe TRBD1 (6 bases). CDR1 and CDR2 (germline): MDHEN, SYDVKM. The CDR3 sequence is 15 residues long. With 4 bases removed from V and 7 bases from J, the gap between germline ends came to 17 bases. Written as DNA, the CDR3 is TGTGCCAGCAGTTCCCCGGACAGCTACCTGAACATTCAGTACTTC. This sequence encodes CASSSPDSYLNIQYF.

The chain combines TRBV9 with TRBJ2-3; D might be TRBD2 (6 bases). Deletions cut 1 base from V and 5 bases from J, with 11 bases between. Germline V lookup: CDR1 SGDLS, CDR2 YYNGEE. This CDR3 has 14 amino acids. The CDR3 DNA reads as TGTGCCAGCAGCGTACGGCAGGGAGGAGATACGCAGTATTTT. Amino acid sequence: CASSVRQGGDTQYF.